This entry concerns a single T cell receptor (beta chain). Its antigen remains unknown. Primers included in the PCR were 60 Vbeta and 13 Jbeta primers. As handled by the study authors: A later analysis counted around 80 million unique TCR beta chains, roughly 11 million shared. Using immunoSEQ multiplex PCR, the repertoire was profiled, and TCRdb retains in-frame clones only, with some absent. That table furnishes V, J and clone size, whereas the DNA furnished D and trimming. The data show more than 200,000 clones, around 85% seen once. These data are taken from a study of cytomegalovirus exposure and HLA in healthy donors. Looking at the study overall: A prior study identified 110 million or so unique TCR beta sequences from about 200 million T cells. Study results and limitations: Analysis performed later showed TCR beta chains linked to HLA being more clonally expanded than equally common others.

The receptor was isolated from a human donor in good health. Sequencing input: PBMCs.

This chain's CDR3 is CASSEPGTGGTYEQYF. CDR3 in DNA: TGTGCCAGCAGCGAACCCGGGACAGGGGGAACCTACGAGCAGTACTTC. This chain joins TRBV5-6 and TRBJ2-7; 11 bases match TRBD1. This CDR3 region has 16 residues. After removal of 4 bases from V and 2 bases from J, the junction contained 8 bases not matched to a gene. Germline V gene sequence: CDR1 SGHDT, CDR2 YYEEEE. Full variable domain (missing parts from reference TRBV5-6 and TRBJ2-7): DAGVTQSPTHLIKTRGQQVTLRCSPKSGHDTVSWYQQALGQGPQFIFQYYEEEERQRGNFPDRFSGHQFPNYSSELNVNALLLGDSALYLCASSEPGTGGTYEQYFGPGTRLTVT.